This passage covers 27 T cell receptor beta chains from one sample sequenced in a study of blood T cell repertoires in COVID-19. Measured with immunoSEQ multiplex PCR; TCRdb has only the in-frame clones, and not every one. This sample has some 180,000 clones, with around 83% found just once. The specimen sequenced was PBMCs or T cells enriched from blood (not recorded which). Receptors originate from a woman in her twenties or thirties who had been exposed to COVID-19.

This clone was recorded once. The J gene is TRBJ1-5, the V gene TRBV10-2, with 7 bases that match TRBD1. The CDR3 contains 13 residues. Trimming removed 5 bases from V and 6 bases from J; junction bases left unmatched: 4. The germline CDR1 and CDR2 sequences are WSHSY and SAAADI. The CDR3: CASSPTGVQPQHF. CDR3 sequence (DNA): TGCGCCAGCAGTCCAACAGGGGTTCAGCCCCAGCATTTT.

The chain recombines TRBV7-8 with TRBJ2-1; 9 bases are shared with TRBD2. This CDR3 is built from 13 residues. From germline, CDR1 is SGHVS and CDR2 FQNEAQ. With V trimmed by 5 bases and J by 16 bases, 12 bases remained unmatched. The CDR3 reads CASSRGGGGAGFF. In nucleotides, the CDR3 is TGTGCCAGCAGCCGCGGGGGCGGGGGGGCCGGATTCTTC.

CDR3 DNA sequence: TGCGCCAGCAGCCCGCGGAGACAGGGGGACACTGAAGCTTTCTTT. It yields the protein CASSPRRQGDTEAFF. The chain carries TRBV5-1 and TRBJ1-1; 9 bases map to TRBD1. Germline lookup yields CDR1 SGHRS and CDR2 YFSETQ. This CDR3 region has 15 residues. V shed 4 bases, J shed 3 bases, and the junction held 7 bases outside the gene matches. Using reference TRBV5-1 and TRBJ1-1 for the parts outside the CDR3, the full variable domain is KAGVTQTPRYLIKTRGQQVTLSCSPISGHRSVSWYQQTPGQGLQFLFEYFSETQRNKGNFPGRFSGRQFSNSRSEMNVSTLELGDSALYLCASSPRRQGDTEAFFGQGTRLTVV.

This clone was picked up one time. The rearrangement links TRBV3-1 (or the pseudogene TRBV3-2) to TRBJ2-5; TRBD2 matches at 11 bases. V was pared by 6 bases and J by 3 bases, with 12 bases of the junction left unmatched. CDR1 and CDR2 (germline): LGHDT, YNNKEL (reference sequence). The CDR3 extends over 17 amino acids. DNA of the CDR3: TGTGCCAGCAGTCTAATGCAAACTAGCGGGGGCAAAGAGACCCAGTACTTC. It codes for CASSLMQTSGGKETQYF.

V usage is TRBV2 and J usage is TRBJ2-1; 13 positions agree with TRBD2. Germline CDR1 SNHLY, CDR2 FYNNEI. The ends lost 9 bases at V and 7 bases at J; junction bases unmatched: 6. This CDR3 has 14 amino acids. The CDR3 is CASKGLAGLNEQFF. The CDR3, as DNA: TGTGCCAGTAAGGGACTAGCGGGGTTGAATGAGCAGTTCTTC.

The chain combines TRBV10-2 with TRBJ1-1, with TRBD1 identical over 9 bases. In germline, CDR1 is WSHSY, CDR2 SAAADI. This CDR3 spans 15 amino acids. V dropped 6 bases and J dropped 4; count of bases not matched to a gene: 9. CDR3 sequence (DNA): TGCGCCAGCAGCCCGGGACAGGGCCCCCTCACTGAAGCTTTCTTT. Protein: CASSPGQGPLTEAFF.

This chain joins TRBV9 and TRBJ2-7; 7 positions agree with TRBD1. Germline loops: CDR1 SGDLS, CDR2 YYNGEE. The J segment lost 6 bases and the V segment lost 0 bases, leaving 6 bases of the junction unmatched. This CDR3 contains 14 residues. The CDR3 region is CASSVGEGAGEQYF. The DNA for the CDR3 is TGTGCCAGCAGCGTAGGAGAGGGGGCGGGCGAGCAGTACTTC.

The chain links TRBV24-1 to TRBJ2-2; D gene unclear. V lost 3 bases and J lost 1, with 5 bases in between. CDR3 length: 14 amino acids. Germline V gene lookup returns CDR1 KGHDR and CDR2 SFDVKD. CDR3 in DNA: TGTGCCACCAGTGATCCCCAGAACACCGGGGAGCTGTTTTTT. Its translation is CATSDPQNTGELFF.

This clone was recorded a few times. V gene TRBV4-1 combines with J gene TRBJ2-2; 9 nucleotides agree with TRBD1. The germline gives CDR1 MGHRA, CDR2 YSYEKL. V was pared by 4 bases and J by 1 base, with 4 bases of the junction left unmatched. This CDR3 has 16 residues. DNA of the CDR3: TGCGCCAGCAGCCCACAGGGGGCGAAGAACACCGGGGAGCTGTTTTTT. Its translation is CASSPQGAKNTGELFF.

The V and J genes are TRBV5-6 and TRBJ2-2, with 7 bases lining up with TRBD2. This CDR3 is 18 amino acids long. V was pared by 1 base and J by 4 bases, with 13 bases of the junction left unmatched. Germline assignment: CDR1 SGHDT and CDR2 YYEEEE. The CDR3 region is CASSLYSATSKLTGELFF. The CDR3 bases are TGTGCCAGCAGCTTGTATTCCGCGACTAGCAAGCTCACCGGGGAGCTGTTTTTT.

This clone was detected only once. The chain combines TRBV3-1 (or the pseudogene TRBV3-2) with TRBJ1-1, with D possibly being TRBD1 (5 bases). The CDR3 is 17 residues long. CDR1 is LGHDT, CDR2 YNNKEL, per germline (reference sequence). V was trimmed by 4 bases and J by 1 base, leaving 19 bases between them. The CDR3 coding sequence is TGTGCCAGCAGCCGACCTAAGGGCGGGGGGTGGAACACTGAAGCTTTCTTT. It encodes CASSRPKGGGWNTEAFF.

The chain employs TRBV27 and TRBJ1-6, with D hard to call. The CDR3 runs 15 residues. Germline V gene sequence: CDR1 MNHEY, CDR2 SMNVEV (reference sequence). V lost 5 bases, J lost 9 bases, and 17 bases lay in between. The CDR3 region is CASSVSGGGISPLHF. For the CDR3, the DNA is TGTGCCAGCAGTGTAAGTGGTGGAGGTATTTCACCCCTCCACTTT.

The chain joins TRBV7-2 to TRBJ1-1; D is undetermined. This CDR3 has 14 amino acids. Germline V lookup: CDR1 SGHTA, CDR2 FQGNSA. The V end was cut by 1 base, the J end by 4 bases, with 10 bases between. The CDR3 reads CASSLEEGSTEAFF. In DNA form, the CDR3 reads TGTGCCAGCAGCTTAGAAGAGGGCTCCACTGAAGCTTTCTTT.

Ten or more counts support this clone. Other DNA sequences from this sample encode an identical CDR3 as well. V gene TRBV6-5 combines with J gene TRBJ1-2; D is perhaps TRBD1 (6 bases). V lost 4 bases and J lost 5, with 11 bases in between. This CDR3 is built from 13 residues. Per germline, CDR1 MNHEY and CDR2 SVGAGI. The CDR3, as DNA: TGTGCCAGCAGTTTAGGACAGACTTATGGCTACACCTTC. It translates to CASSLGQTYGYTF.

The genes are TRBV1 and TRBJ1-1. TRBV1 is given as a pseudogene. The CDR3 is made up of 17 amino acids. The CDR3 loop is CTSSQDQGGGVGTEAFF. The CDR3 DNA sequence: TGCACCAGCAGCCAAGATCAGGGCGGGGGAGTGGGGACTGAAGCTTTCTTT.

This clone appeared once. J is TRBJ2-3 and V is TRBV30, with TRBD2 matching over 8 bases. Germline V CDR1 and CDR2: GTSNPN, SVGIG (reference sequence). J lost 10 bases, V lost 2 bases, and 5 bases had no gene match. This CDR3 is built from 12 residues. As DNA, the CDR3 is TGTGCCTGGAGTCGGGAGGGGGGGGCGCAGTATTTT. It yields the protein CAWSREGGAQYF.

V gene TRBV6-5 combines with J gene TRBJ2-7, with TRBD1 matching 7 bases. CDR1 and CDR2 from the germline V gene are MNHEY and SVGAGI. The V and J ends lost 11 bases and 4 bases, in that order; junction bases with no gene match: 8. The CDR3 has 12 residues. CDR3 sequence reads: CAVGTATYEQYF. The CDR3 DNA reads as TGTGCCGTCGGGACAGCTACTTACGAGCAGTACTTC.

The count of this clone is one. This sequence joins TRBV19 and TRBJ2-7; 10 bases agree with TRBD1. V lost 4 bases to trimming and J lost 4 bases; unmatched junction nucleotides: 7. From germline, CDR1 is LNHDA and CDR2 SQIVND (reference sequence). The CDR3 covers 15 residues. In nucleotides, the CDR3 is TGTGCCAGTAGTACGGAAAAGGGACAGGGGTACGAGCAGTACTTC. Translated: CASSTEKGQGYEQYF.

The V call is TRBV5-1, the J call TRBJ2-4, with 11 positions matching TRBD1. Germline V gives CDR1 SGHRS, CDR2 YFSETQ. V lost 5 bases, J lost 5 bases, and 9 bases stayed unmatched. The CDR3 covers 16 residues. The CDR3 bases are TGCGCCAGCAGTAGGACAGGGGGCGCCGGGGAAAACATTCAGTACTTC. Encoded protein: CASSRTGGAGENIQYF.

This sequence joins TRBV6-4 and TRBJ1-5, with D possibly matching TRBD1 (6 bases). This CDR3 is built from 13 residues. Germline V gene lookup returns CDR1 MRHNA and CDR2 SNTAGT. V shed 5 bases and J shed 3 bases, with 8 bases lying between them. The CDR3 region has the DNA TGTGCCAGCAGTTACAGGGCCAATCAGCCCCAGCATTTT. This translates into CASSYRANQPQHF.

This clone was counted a single time. The CDR3 nucleotides are TGTGCCAGCAGCCATAGGACAGGGGGATTCTTGGGAGCTTTCTTT. It specifies CASSHRTGGFLGAFF. V is TRBV7-9 and J is TRBJ1-1, with TRBD1 matching over 10 bases. V lost 5 bases to trimming and J lost 10 bases; unmatched junction nucleotides: 13. Germline V gene lookup returns CDR1 SEHNR and CDR2 FQNEAQ (reference sequence). The CDR3 runs to 15 residues.

V gene TRBV15 combines with J gene TRBJ2-7, with TRBD1 matching over 8 bases. Germline V gene sequence: CDR1 LNHNV, CDR2 YYDKDF (reference sequence). This CDR3 region has 15 residues. J lost 3 bases, V lost 0 bases, and 4 bases had no gene match. In DNA form, the CDR3 reads TGTGCCACCAGCAGAGATATGGGGACAGGCTACGAGCAGTACTTC. It encodes CATSRDMGTGYEQYF.

The chain is built from TRBV2 and TRBJ1-1; D perhaps matches TRBD1 (5 bases). The length of the CDR3 is 14 residues. CDR1 SNHLY and CDR2 FYNNEI come from the germline V gene. The V end lost 6 bases, the J end lost 6 bases, and 17 bases lay between the germline ends. The CDR3 DNA follows: TGTGCCAGCAGAACTGGAGGGGCGGTAGCTGAAGCTTTCTTT. Its protein product is CASRTGGAVAEAFF.

The J gene is TRBJ2-7, the V gene TRBV12-5, with 9 bases aligning to TRBD2. Losses at the gene ends were 6 bases for V and 6 bases for J; bases not matched to a gene: 3. The CDR3 covers 12 residues. Germline CDR1 LGHNT, CDR2 FRNRAP. CDR3 sequence (DNA): TGTGCTAGTGGGCGGGGGGGCCGCGAGCAGTACTTC. As protein: CASGRGGREQYF.

The chain is built from TRBV29-1 and TRBJ1-2, with D possibly being TRBD1 (6 bases). CDR1 is SQVTM, CDR2 ANQGSEA, per germline. V lost 4 bases and J 4 bases, leaving 10 bases between the germline ends. This CDR3 region has 12 residues. CDR3 protein: CSVVGQLYGYTF. The CDR3 DNA reads TGCAGCGTTGTCGGACAGCTCTATGGCTACACCTTC.

This sequence joins TRBV11-2 and TRBJ2-5; 9 bases are shared with TRBD2. CDR3 length: 17 amino acids. Germline V lookup: CDR1 SGHAT, CDR2 FQNNGV. The junction had 12 bases not matched to a gene; V was cut back by 7 bases and J by 0 bases. This CDR3 reads CASNRLAGPSYQETQYF. For the CDR3, the DNA is TGTGCCAGCAATCGGCTAGCGGGGCCCAGTTACCAAGAGACCCAGTACTTC.

The table lists this clone with a few counts. DNA for the CDR3: TGTGCCAGCAAAAAGGGACAGATGAACACTGAAGCTTTCTTT. Translated, it gives CASKKGQMNTEAFF. The chain employs TRBV6-5 and TRBJ1-1, with 7 bases fitting TRBD1. Germline V gene lookup returns CDR1 MNHEY and CDR2 SVGAGI. V trimming: 7 bases; J trimming: 0 bases; junction bases outside the gene matches: 5. The CDR3 runs 14 residues.